Given below is one T cell receptor (beta chain) in context. This sample was included in a study of blood T cell repertoires in COVID-19. The protocol was immunoSEQ multiplex PCR, while the TCRdb copy is restricted to in-frame clones and leaves out a portion. The table has roughly 22,000 clones, 82% seen once. The V gene lost 6 bases and the J gene lost 0 bases, with 9 bases spanning the gap. Germline lookup yields CDR1 SNHLY and CDR2 FYNNEI. The CDR3 is 14 amino acids. The receptor's source is a human donor in a cohort sampled during active COVID-19. The V gene is TRBV2, the J gene TRBJ2-1; D might be TRBD2 (5 bases). Sequenced: peripheral blood. CDR3 loop: CASRRARSYNEQFF. CDR3 coding DNA: TGTGCCAGCAGGCGGGCTCGCTCCTACAATGAGCAGTTCTTC.